This entry describes one TCR beta chain. The antigen is unknown. Vbeta (60) and Jbeta (13) primers were used in the PCR. The method was immunoSEQ multiplex PCR; TCRdb's version includes in-frame clones alone and lacks a portion of them. This sample has about 140,000 clones, with around 72% found just once. Germline V lookup: CDR1 SGHTA, CDR2 FQGTGA. The ends were cut back, 5 bases at V and 0 bases at J, with 6 bases in the middle. The CDR3 consists of 13 residues. The sample is drawn from a study of cytomegalovirus exposure and HLA in healthy donors. Study as a whole: An analysis done earlier identified about 100 million unique TCR beta sequences from about 180 million T cells.

Study-wide results and limits: Owing to their indistinguishability, certain V segments, notably TRBV6-2 and TRBV6-3, were excluded. The study carried out a later analysis of TCR beta sequences. It associated around 17,000 of them with specific HLA alleles at a false discovery rate of 0.05. TCR beta V segments were, for the most part, productive about 87% or about 30% of the time in an earlier analysis.

The chain has TRBV7-3 and TRBJ2-3; unclear D gene. Source material: PBMCs. This TCR came from a woman aged 40-49 years in good health and CMV-seronegative. The CDR3 protein is CASSMTSTDTQYF. The CDR3 bases are TGTGCCAGCAGCATGACTAGCACAGATACGCAGTATTTT.